Below, 20 T cell receptor beta chains from the same sample are listed, as sequenced in a study of early T cells in non-severe SARS-CoV-2 infection. TCRdb processed the 5' RACE reads anew with MiXCR; each CDR3 protein has one entry. The sample has about 110,000 distinct CDR3 sequences; 12% are singletons. Sequenced material: whole blood. The receptor set was obtained from an adult who was a healthcare worker with PCR-confirmed SARS-CoV-2 infection or an uninfected control (not recorded which).

This clonotype appeared a few times. This chain connects TRBV29-1 to TRBJ2-3; D is unclear. Trimming shortened V by 4 bases and J by 0 bases, and 17 bases separated the two germline ends. The CDR3 totals 16 residues. Germline CDR1 SQVTM, CDR2 ANQGSEA. CDR3 DNA: TGCAGCGTTGGGAAACCGGAAGGCGGAAGCACAGATACGCAGTATTTT. Amino acids: CSVGKPEGGSTDTQYF.

A few counts support this clonotype. The rearrangement joins TRBV7-9 to TRBJ2-3; D gene uncertain. The CDR3 is 13 amino acids. The ends were cut back, 8 bases at V and 0 bases at J, with 9 bases in the middle. Germline V lookup: CDR1 SEHNR, CDR2 FQNEAQ (reference sequence). The CDR3 DNA sequence: TGTGCCAGCCAGGCGACTAGCACAGATACGCAGTATTTT. Translated: CASQATSTDTQYF.

The chain uses TRBV5-1 and TRBJ2-1; D not resolved. This CDR3 has 17 residues. CDR1 and CDR2 from the germline V gene are SGHRS and YFSETQ. Trimming stripped 4 bases from V and 6 bases from J, with 23 bases between. The CDR3 bases are TGCGCCAGCAGCCTGGTAATGGGGTTCGAGGTGGCCAATGAGCAGTTCTTC. This encodes CASSLVMGFEVANEQFF.

The table lists this clonotype with many counts. The chain recombines TRBV5-1 with TRBJ1-5; 8 positions match TRBD1. V shed 1 base, J shed 5 bases, and the junction held 5 bases outside the gene matches. The CDR3 sequence is 15 residues long. CDR1 and CDR2 from the germline V gene are SGHRS and YFSETQ. The CDR3 DNA is TGCGCCAGCAGCTTGACGGGACAGGATTATCAGCCCCAGCATTTT. It encodes CASSLTGQDYQPQHF. Complete variable domain (other parts from reference TRBV5-1 and TRBJ1-5): KAGVTQTPRYLIKTRGQQVTLSCSPISGHRSVSWYQQTPGQGLQFLFEYFSETQRNKGNFPGRFSGRQFSNSRSEMNVSTLELGDSALYLCASSLTGQDYQPQHFGDGTRLSIL.

The chain couples TRBV6-5 to TRBJ1-1; tentatively, D is TRBD1 (6 bases). Germline values: CDR1 MNHEY, CDR2 SVGAGI. The CDR3 length is 15 residues. V was shortened by 5 bases and J by 1 base, with 14 bases between the two germline ends. The CDR3 here is CASSPVWGANTEAFF. The CDR3 DNA sequence: TGTGCCAGCAGTCCCGTTTGGGGGGCGAACACTGAAGCTTTCTTT.

In its sample, this clonotype was seen many times. The rearrangement uses TRBV15 and TRBJ2-5; no reliable D call. CDR1 is LNHNV and CDR2 is YYDKDF in the germline V gene (reference sequence). This CDR3 has 14 residues. Trimming pared 0 bases from V and 2 bases from J, leaving 7 bases between. The CDR3 region is CATSRDGRQETQYF. CDR3 in DNA: TGTGCCACCAGCAGAGATGGCCGACAAGAGACCCAGTACTTC.

In its sample, this clonotype was seen many times. In DNA, the CDR3 is TGCAGCGTTGGGCTGAAAACCGAGCAGTACTTC. It specifies CSVGLKTEQYF. V usage is TRBV29-1 and J usage is TRBJ2-7; D not certain. This CDR3 is 11 amino acids long. V gave up 4 bases and J gave up 6 bases, with 10 bases separating them. From germline, CDR1 is SQVTM and CDR2 ANQGSEA.

This clonotype was picked up many times. Here the CDR3 reads CASSQGVSETQYF. The CDR3 nucleotides read TGTGCCAGCAGCCAAGGGGTTTCAGAGACCCAGTACTTC. This chain uses TRBV13 with TRBJ2-5, with D perhaps TRBD1 (5 bases). CDR3 length equals 13 residues. The V end was cut by 5 bases, the J end by 4 bases, with 11 bases between. In germline, CDR1 is PRHDT, CDR2 FYEKMQ (reference sequence).

This clonotype was counted a few times. The rearrangement links TRBV6-5 to TRBJ2-4; D is uncertain. Trimming stripped 5 bases from V and 3 bases from J, with 29 bases between. CDR1 is MNHEY and CDR2 is SVGAGI in the germline V gene. This CDR3 contains 20 residues. The CDR3 is CASSPSYPGGLPLGKNIQYF. CDR3 DNA sequence: TGTGCCAGCAGTCCATCTTATCCGGGTGGGCTTCCTCTAGGCAAAAACATTCAGTACTTC.

This clonotype was observed many times. The genes are TRBV6-6 and TRBJ2-1, with 7 bases fitting TRBD2. The germline V gene has CDR1 MNHNY and CDR2 SVGAGI (reference sequence). J gave up 5 bases and V 5 bases, and 12 bases lay outside the gene matches. CDR3 length: 16 residues. The chain's CDR3 is CASSRGVSGLHNEQFF. The CDR3 DNA sequence: TGTGCCAGCAGTCGGGGGGTGTCGGGACTTCACAATGAGCAGTTCTTC.

In its sample, this clonotype was seen a few times. The chain couples TRBV11-2 to TRBJ2-3; 10 bases agree with TRBD2. CDR3 size: 17 residues. V lost 0 bases, J lost 3 bases, and 6 bases stayed unmatched. CDR1 and CDR2 from the germline V gene are SGHAT and FQNNGV. The CDR3 reads CASSLDRIAGGTDTQYF. The CDR3 bases are TGTGCCAGCAGCTTAGATCGAATAGCGGGGGGAACAGATACGCAGTATTTT.

This clonotype has at least ten counts. The chain recombines TRBV3-1 with TRBJ1-5; perhaps TRBD1 as D (6 bases). The CDR3 spans 16 residues. With 0 bases removed from V and 7 bases from J, the gap between germline ends came to 16 bases. From germline, CDR1 is LGHDT and CDR2 YNNKEL (reference sequence). This chain's CDR3 is CASSQDPGGLRQPQHF. As DNA, the CDR3 is TGTGCCAGCAGCCAAGATCCCGGGGGCTTACGACAGCCCCAGCATTTT.

This clonotype was detected a few times. This chain connects TRBV9 to TRBJ2-7, with 10 bases aligning to TRBD2. The CDR3 extends over 14 amino acids. The ends lost 3 bases at V and 2 bases at J; junction bases unmatched: 2. In germline, CDR1 is SGDLS, CDR2 YYNGEE. This chain's CDR3 is CASSESGGAYEQYF. Here the CDR3 DNA reads TGTGCCAGCAGCGAGAGCGGGGGGGCCTACGAGCAGTACTTC.

This clonotype was seen repeatedly, ten times or more. This rearrangement joins TRBV3-1 to TRBJ1-5; possible D gene TRBD1, 5 bases. The V gene lost 3 bases and the J gene lost 0 bases, with 12 bases spanning the gap. The CDR3 spans 16 residues. Germline V gene sequence: CDR1 LGHDT, CDR2 YNNKEL (reference sequence). CDR3 in amino acids: CASSQGDGYSNQPQHF. The DNA for the CDR3 is TGTGCCAGCAGCCAGGGGGACGGATATAGCAATCAGCCCCAGCATTTT.

The rearrangement uses TRBV12-5 and TRBJ2-1; TRBD1 matches 9 bases. The CDR3 loop spans 15 amino acids. V dropped 6 bases and J dropped 6; count of bases not matched to a gene: 9. Germline CDR1 LGHNT, CDR2 FRNRAP. The CDR3 DNA follows: TGTGCTAGTGGGCTCGGGACAGGGTATCCCAATGAGCAGTTCTTC. This gives the protein CASGLGTGYPNEQFF. The whole variable domain, filled in from reference TRBV12-5 and TRBJ2-1, reads DARVTQTPRHKVTEMGQEVTMRCQPILGHNTVFWYRQTMMQGLELLAYFRNRAPLDDSGMPKDRFSAEMPDATLATLKIQPSEPRDSAVYFCASGLGTGYPNEQFFGPGTRLTVL.

In its sample, this clonotype was seen many times. The rearrangement links TRBV28 to TRBJ1-2; tentatively, D is TRBD1 (5 bases). Germline V CDR1 and CDR2: MDHEN, SYDVKM. The CDR3 has 14 amino acids. V was shortened by 6 bases and J by 3 bases, with 14 bases between the two germline ends. The CDR3 coding sequence is TGTGCCAGCAGGGGTGAGGGAGGGGACTATGGCTACACCTTC. Encoded protein: CASRGEGGDYGYTF.

Concerning this clonotype itself: Given a much more abundant clone one base away, this may be a read error. V gene TRBV6-5 combines with J gene TRBJ1-1; a weak D match, TRBD1 (5 bases). CDR1 is MNHEY and CDR2 is SVGAGI in the germline V gene. The germline V and J ends were trimmed by 10 bases and 8 bases, with 17 bases remaining between them. The length of the CDR3 is 12 residues. The CDR3 spells CAIAGALTEAFF. The CDR3 DNA follows: TGTGCCATCGCCGGGGCCCTCACCGAAGCTTTCTTT.

This chain links TRBV20-1 with TRBJ1-5; D remains unclear. Looked up from germline, CDR1 is DFQATT and CDR2 is SNEGSKA (reference sequence). Trimming took off 3 bases at V and 0 bases at J, with 12 bases between the two ends. This CDR3 is built from 15 residues. The CDR3 DNA is TGCAGTGCTAGCAACGAGGAATATAGCAATCAGCCCCAGCATTTT. Translated, it gives CSASNEEYSNQPQHF.

J is TRBJ2-3 and V is TRBV12-3 or TRBV12-4, with D uncertain. The CDR3 runs 11 residues. The V end was cut by 2 bases, the J end by 6 bases, with 3 bases between. The CDR3 DNA reads as TGTGCCAGCAGTTTACAGGATACGCAGTATTTT. Translated: CASSLQDTQYF.

This chain links TRBV6-5 with TRBJ2-2; D ambiguous. The CDR3 extends over 13 amino acids. Deletions cut 7 bases from V and 6 bases from J, with 12 bases between. CDR1 MNHEY and CDR2 SVGAGI come from the germline V gene. CDR3 coding DNA: TGTGCCAGCACCCGAACGAATCCCGGGGAGCTGTTTTTT. This sequence encodes CASTRTNPGELFF.